Shown below are 20 T cell receptor beta chains from a single sample sequenced in a study of graft-versus-host responses after intestinal transplantation. Using immunoSEQ multiplex PCR, the repertoire was profiled, and TCRdb retains in-frame clones only, with some absent. Of tens of thousands of clones listed, over 90% were seen once; the top ten hold under 25%. These TCRs' antigens remain unknown. The specimen was unstimulated CD8+ T cells sorted from spleen or lymph node cells, collected before transplant. Every receptor here comes from a human donor who was the organ donor for an intestinal transplant.

V usage is TRBV27 and J usage is TRBJ2-3; D uncertain. The CDR3 contains 13 residues. CDR1 is MNHEY and CDR2 is SMNVEV in the germline V gene (reference sequence). V shed 3 bases and J shed 6 bases, with 10 bases lying between them. CDR3 amino acids: CASSFRRRDTQYF. In DNA, the CDR3 is TGTGCCAGCAGTTTCAGACGGCGGGATACGCAGTATTTT.

The CDR3 DNA is TGTGCCAGCACCGTATGGGGACTAGCGGGAGCCTACGAGCAGTACTTC. Protein: CASTVWGLAGAYEQYF. The chain employs TRBV28 and TRBJ2-7, with 14 bases lining up with TRBD2. The CDR3 runs 16 residues. V was clipped by 7 bases and J by 2 bases; unmatched bases: 7. Germline V gene sequence: CDR1 MDHEN, CDR2 SYDVKM. The full variable domain, in which reference TRBV28 and TRBJ2-7 provide the parts outside the CDR3, is DVKVTQSSRYLVKRTGEKVFLECVQDMDHENMFWYRQDPGLGLRLIYFSYDVKMKEKGDIPEGYSVSREKKERFSLILESASTNQTSMYLCASTVWGLAGAYEQYFGPGTRLTVT.

J is TRBJ2-3 and V is TRBV7-2; TRBD2 is a possible D gene (6 bases). CDR3 length: 16 amino acids. Germline loops: CDR1 SGHTA, CDR2 FQGNSA. V dropped 1 base and J dropped 8 bases, with 19 bases sitting between them. This CDR3 is CASSLEYTGATSTQYF. As DNA, the CDR3 is TGTGCCAGCAGCTTAGAATATACGGGAGCTACCAGTACGCAGTATTTT. The full variable domain, completed using reference TRBV7-2 and TRBJ2-3, is GAGVSQSPSNKVTEKGKDVELRCDPISGHTALYWYRQSLGQGLEFLIYFQGNSAPDKSGLPSDRFSAERTGGSVSTLTIQRTQQEDSAVYLCASSLEYTGATSTQYFGPGTRLTVL.

The chain is built from TRBV5-5 and TRBJ2-2, with a weak D call TRBD2 (6 bases). Trimming removed 1 base from V and 3 bases from J, with 13 bases in between. In germline, CDR1 is SGHKS, CDR2 YYEKEE (reference sequence). The CDR3 extends over 16 amino acids. The chain's CDR3 is CASSLKRERDTGELFF. The CDR3 bases are TGTGCCAGCAGCTTGAAACGGGAGAGGGACACCGGGGAGCTGTTTTTT. The full variable domain, rest sourced from reference TRBV5-5 and TRBJ2-2, is DAGVTQSPTHLIKTRGQQVTLRCSPISGHKSVSWYQQVLGQGPQFIFQYYEKEERGRGNFPDRFSARQFPNYSSELNVNALLLGDSALYLCASSLKRERDTGELFFGEGSRLTVL.

The V gene is TRBV9, the J gene TRBJ2-1; tentatively, D is TRBD2 (6 bases). The length of the CDR3 is 16 residues. Trimming cost V 0 bases and J 1 base, with 11 bases left between them. CDR1 and CDR2 (germline): SGDLS, YYNGEE. The CDR3 here is CASSVDEGGSYNEQFF. The CDR3, as DNA: TGTGCCAGCAGCGTAGACGAGGGAGGTTCCTACAATGAGCAGTTCTTC. The variable domain in full, completed from reference TRBV9 and TRBJ2-1, reads DSGVTQTPKHLITATGQRVTLRCSPRSGDLSVYWYQQSLDQGLQFLIQYYNGEERAKGNILERFSAQQFPDLHSELNLSSLELGDSALYFCASSVDEGGSYNEQFFGPGTRLTVL.

The rearrangement links TRBV7-9 to TRBJ1-3; no clear D gene. CDR1 and CDR2 from the germline V gene are SEHNR and FQNEAQ (reference sequence). The CDR3 sequence is 17 residues long. Trimming left V 5 bases short and J 0 bases short, with 17 bases between. In DNA form, the CDR3 reads TGTGCCAGCAGCCACGGGCAGGACCTTAACTCTGGAAACACCATATATTTT. As protein: CASSHGQDLNSGNTIYF.

The V gene is TRBV5-6, the J gene TRBJ1-2, with D uncertain. The CDR3 consists of 12 residues. Germline-derived CDR1 and CDR2 are SGHDT and YYEEEE. V shed 0 bases and J shed 8 bases, with 8 bases lying between them. The CDR3 sequence is CASSLGLGGYTF. The CDR3 DNA sequence: TGTGCCAGCAGCTTGGGGTTGGGGGGCTACACCTTC. Based on the CDR3 plus reference TRBV5-6 and TRBJ1-2, the full variable domain is DAGVTQSPTHLIKTRGQQVTLRCSPKSGHDTVSWYQQALGQGPQFIFQYYEEEERQRGNFPDRFSGHQFPNYSSELNVNALLLGDSALYLCASSLGLGGYTFGSGTRLTVV.

The V call is TRBV4-1, the J call TRBJ2-7, with TRBD2 matching 14 bases. The CDR3 has 16 amino acids. Germline values: CDR1 MGHRA, CDR2 YSYEKL. Trimming at V came to 0 bases and at J to 6 bases, leaving 4 bases not matched to a gene. DNA of the CDR3: TGCGCCAGCAGCCAAGATCCGGGACTAGCGGGAGTCGAGCAGTACTTC. Protein product: CASSQDPGLAGVEQYF.

The chain is built from TRBV27 and TRBJ2-2; D may be TRBD1 or TRBD2 (5 bases each). Germline V CDR1 and CDR2: MNHEY, SMNVEV (reference sequence). This CDR3 region has 17 residues. V was cut by 0 bases and J by 6 bases, with 17 bases left in between. The CDR3 region is CASSLSIRARGSGELFF. Here the CDR3 DNA reads TGTGCCAGCAGTTTATCGATCAGGGCGCGAGGGTCCGGGGAGCTGTTTTTT.

The chain uses TRBV19 and TRBJ2-2; maybe TRBD1 (5 bases). The CDR3 totals 14 residues. CDR1 and CDR2 from the germline V gene are LNHDA and SQIVND (reference sequence). Trimming pared 3 bases from V and 3 bases from J, leaving 8 bases between. This CDR3 is CASSMGPDTGELFF. CDR3 DNA: TGTGCCAGTAGTATGGGGCCAGACACCGGGGAGCTGTTTTTT.

The chain has TRBV4-1 and TRBJ2-2; D gene uncertain. The germline V gene encodes CDR1 MGHRA and CDR2 YSYEKL. This CDR3 comprises 13 residues. V was cut by 2 bases and J by 3 bases, with 4 bases left in between. As DNA, the CDR3 is TGCGCCAGCAGCCAATTATACACCGGGGAGCTGTTTTTT. This codes for CASSQLYTGELFF.

This chain links TRBV5-1 with TRBJ2-3; 7 positions match TRBD1. V lost 0 bases and J lost 2; bases outside the gene matches: 9. Germline CDR1 SGHRS, CDR2 YFSETQ. The CDR3 length is 17 residues. The CDR3 protein is CASSLVTGRFVTDTQYF. CDR3 DNA sequence: TGCGCCAGCAGCTTGGTGACAGGGCGGTTTGTCACAGATACGCAGTATTTT. Supplemented by reference TRBV5-1 and TRBJ2-3, the full variable domain reads KAGVTQTPRYLIKTRGQQVTLSCSPISGHRSVSWYQQTPGQGLQFLFEYFSETQRNKGNFPGRFSGRQFSNSRSEMNVSTLELGDSALYLCASSLVTGRFVTDTQYFGPGTRLTVL.

The chain carries TRBV21-1 and TRBJ2-1; the table's D call, TRBD2, has no DNA check behind it. TRBV21-1 is a recognized pseudogene. The CDR3 loop spans 18 amino acids. The CDR3: CASSKDSTSGTSYNEQFF. The CDR3 coding sequence is TGTGCCAGCAGCAAAGATAGTACTAGCGGGACCTCCTACAATGAGCAGTTCTTC.

The V call is TRBV28, the J call TRBJ2-5; 11 nucleotides match TRBD1. The ends lost 4 bases at V and 5 bases at J; junction bases unmatched: 6. Germline lookup yields CDR1 MDHEN and CDR2 SYDVKM. The CDR3 totals 15 residues. This chain's CDR3 is CASSSDRDRGETQYF. The CDR3 nucleotides are TGTGCCAGCAGTTCGGACCGGGACAGGGGGGAGACCCAGTACTTC.

The rearrangement joins TRBV7-6 to TRBJ2-7, with a weak D call TRBD1 (6 bases). CDR1 and CDR2 (germline): SGHVS, FNYEAQ. Trimming left V 1 base short and J 5 bases short, with 9 bases between. The CDR3 spans 13 residues. CDR3 protein: CASSLGQEDEQYF. DNA of the CDR3: TGTGCCAGCAGCTTAGGACAGGAGGACGAGCAGTACTTC.

The chain recombines TRBV19 with TRBJ2-4; 8 bases fit TRBD1. Germline CDR1 and CDR2: LNHDA and SQIVND (reference sequence). CDR3 length: 14 residues. The ends lost 5 bases at V and 8 bases at J; junction bases unmatched: 8. The CDR3 region is CASSPDREGDIQYF. In nucleotides, the CDR3 is TGTGCCAGTAGTCCGGACAGGGAAGGGGACATTCAGTACTTC.

V is TRBV9 and J is TRBJ1-1; no clear D. Looked up from germline, CDR1 is SGDLS and CDR2 is YYNGEE. Trimming left V 8 bases short and J 2 bases short, with 10 bases between. This CDR3 is built from 12 residues. This CDR3 is CASGPGNTEAFF. The DNA of the CDR3 is TGTGCCAGTGGTCCGGGAAACACTGAAGCTTTCTTT.

V is TRBV7-9 and J is TRBJ2-7; 7 positions agree with TRBD2. The junction had 4 bases not matched to a gene; V was cut back by 5 bases and J by 3 bases. The CDR3 sequence is 13 residues long. Germline-derived CDR1 and CDR2 are SEHNR and FQNEAQ (reference sequence). The CDR3 is CASSPGLVYEQYF. CDR3 DNA sequence: TGTGCCAGCAGCCCCGGACTAGTCTACGAGCAGTACTTC.

The V gene is TRBV9, the J gene TRBJ2-7; possibly TRBD1 for D (6 bases). CDR1 SGDLS and CDR2 YYNGEE come from the germline V gene. The CDR3 spans 14 residues. V was trimmed by 4 bases and J by 0 bases, leaving 11 bases between them. This CDR3 is CASSPRGSSYEQYF. DNA of the CDR3: TGTGCCAGCAGCCCCAGGGGAAGCTCCTACGAGCAGTACTTC.

This rearrangement joins TRBV28 to TRBJ2-1; D is undetermined. Germline CDR1 is MDHEN and CDR2 is SYDVKM. The CDR3 contains 9 residues. V was cut by 8 bases and J by 14 bases, with 10 bases left in between. The CDR3 DNA sequence: TGTGCCAGCGGGATGGGTGAGTTCTTC. Translation gives CASGMGEFF.